This TCR beta chain was captured in a study of CD4 T cells in relation to SARS-CoV-2 and coronaviruses. Details on this clone: Its antigen is still unknown.

Cryopreserved PBMCs were CD4-enriched, then split into naive and memory cells. After removal of 3 bases from V and 4 bases from J, the junction contained 17 bases not matched to a gene. CDR1 is SQVTM, CDR2 ANQGSEA, per germline. The CDR3 contains 17 residues. Produced via immunoSEQ multiplex PCR; TCRdb's table is partial and in-frame only. The sample includes about 47,000 clones, over 70% seen only once; the top ten take about 1.3%. Sequencing used naive CD4+ T cells from PBMCs, cultured in vitro. Subset meaning: naive CD4+ T cells isolated by negative enrichment. This sequence joins TRBV29-1 and TRBJ1-2, with 7 bases aligning to TRBD1. This TCR was recovered from an adult with COVID-19. The CDR3 here is CSVDLQYDRVVSYGYTF. The CDR3 region has the DNA TGCAGCGTTGATCTACAATACGACAGGGTGGTGAGCTATGGCTACACCTTC.